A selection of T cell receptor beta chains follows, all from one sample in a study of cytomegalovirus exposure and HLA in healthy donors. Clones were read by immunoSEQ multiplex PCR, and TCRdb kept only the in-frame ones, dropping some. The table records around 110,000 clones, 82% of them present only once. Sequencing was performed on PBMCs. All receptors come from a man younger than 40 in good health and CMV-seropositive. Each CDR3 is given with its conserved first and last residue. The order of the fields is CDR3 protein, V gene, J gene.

cdr3_aa: CASSQSSGYTEAFF
v_call: TRBV16
j_call: TRBJ1-1

cdr3_aa: CASRKTSGGTLSYEQYF
v_call: TRBV2
j_call: TRBJ2-7

cdr3_aa: CASSDSRTGGNEQFF
v_call: TRBV6-4
j_call: TRBJ2-1

cdr3_aa: CASSLPAGFGEAFF
v_call: TRBV7-9
j_call: TRBJ1-1

cdr3_aa: CASRRLGYGYTF
v_call: TRBV27
j_call: TRBJ1-2

cdr3_aa: CASEGQGGGLSYGYTF
v_call: TRBV7-2
j_call: TRBJ1-2

cdr3_aa: CASSLGQHYEQYF
v_call: TRBV7-9
j_call: TRBJ2-7

cdr3_aa: CASSLQGPEKLFF
v_call: TRBV5-5
j_call: TRBJ1-4

cdr3_aa: CASSFTSGDGAFF
v_call: TRBV11-2
j_call: TRBJ1-1

cdr3_aa: CAIRRDRVYEQYF
v_call: TRBV10-3
j_call: TRBJ2-7

cdr3_aa: CASSNVSGGTEAFF
v_call: TRBV5-4
j_call: TRBJ1-1

cdr3_aa: CASSEPGQGTGELFF
v_call: TRBV25-1
j_call: TRBJ2-2